This is a list of T cell receptor beta chains from one sample in a study of blood T cell repertoires in COVID-19. Data came from immunoSEQ multiplex PCR; TCRdb stores just in-frame clones and leaves some out. The table records 80,000 to 100,000 clones, 65% to 85% of them present only once. The sequenced material came from peripheral blood. These TCRs come from a man aged 55 to 70 with acute or convalescent COVID-19. Each CDR3 is given with its conserved first and last residue. The order of the fields is D gene, clone size, J gene, V gene, CDR3 DNA, CDR3 protein. D genes are given only for firm matches. For some rows the clone size is stated as once, few or many, or as a class when expanded; others skip it.

NA	NA	TRBJ1-3	TRBV19	TGTGCCAGTAGTATAACTTGGCTGGCAGGGAATGGAAACACCATATATTTT	CASSITWLAGNGNTIYF
TRBD1	NA	TRBJ2-3	TRBV6-5	TGTGCCAACAAACAGGGGTCAGATACGCAGTATTTT	CANKQGSDTQYF
NA	NA	TRBJ2-2	TRBV10-1	TGCGCCAGCAGCCTAGAATTCACCGGGGAGCTGTTTTTT	CASSLEFTGELFF
NA	NA	TRBJ2-7	TRBV18	TGTGCCAGCTCACTCCCGGGACTTTCCTACGAGCAGTACTTC	CASSLPGLSYEQYF
NA	NA	TRBJ2-7	TRBV5-1	TGCGCCAGCAGCTTGGCCGGCAGGGAAATCTACGAGCAGTACTTC	CASSLAGREIYEQYF
TRBD2	NA	TRBJ2-5	TRBV19	TGTGCCAGTAGTATAACCTCCGGACTAGGACAAGAGACCCAGTACTTC	CASSITSGLGQETQYF
NA	NA	TRBJ1-5	TRBV6-5	TGTGCCAGCAGTATTTCAGTAAATAGCAATCAGCCCCAGCATTTT	CASSISVNSNQPQHF
NA	NA	TRBJ1-1	TRBV12-3/TRBV12-4	TGTGCCAGCAGTTTAGGGCCTCACACTGAAGCTTTCTTT	CASSLGPHTEAFF
TRBD2	NA	TRBJ2-7	TRBV10-3	TGTGCCGTCAACGGGGCGGGCGGGAGTGTGTACGAGCAGTACTTC	CAVNGAGGSVYEQYF
TRBD1	NA	TRBJ1-1	TRBV4-1	TGCGCCAGCAGCCAAGAGACAGGGGGCCTGAACACTGAAGCTTTCTTT	CASSQETGGLNTEAFF
TRBD2	NA	TRBJ2-6	TRBV4-1	TGCCCCACCACCCAACTGGGGGGGGTCCCGGACTCTGGGGCCAACGTCCTGACTTTC	CPTTQLGGVPDSGANVLTF
NA	NA	TRBJ1-2	TRBV6-5	TGTGCCAGCAGTTATGAGGGCTTTGGCGGCTACACCTTC	CASSYEGFGGYTF
NA	NA	TRBJ2-4	TRBV29-1	TGCAGCGGGAAAGCGGTAGCCAAAAACATTCAGTACTTC	CSGKAVAKNIQYF
TRBD1	NA	TRBJ1-3	TRBV5-7	TGTGCCAGCAGCTCTGGGACAGGGCCGGAAAGCTCTGGAAACACCATATATTTT	CASSSGTGPESSGNTIYF
TRBD2	once	TRBJ2-1	TRBV29-1	TGCAGCGTTAATAGAGCGGGGGGGCCAGGTAACAATGAGCAGTTCTTC	CSVNRAGGPGNNEQFF
NA	NA	TRBJ1-6	TRBV25-1	TGTGCCAGCAGTCGCCCGGACAGCCATAATTCACCCCTCCACTTT	CASSRPDSHNSPLHF
NA	NA	TRBJ1-6	TRBV30	TGTGCCTGGAGTGCACAGGGAAATTCACCCCTCCACTTT	CAWSAQGNSPLHF
TRBD2	NA	TRBJ2-2	TRBV12-5	TGTGCTAGTGGGCGACTAGCCGGCGGGGAGCTGTTTTTT	CASGRLAGGELFF
NA	NA	TRBJ1-5	TRBV2	TGTGCCAGCAGTGAAGAGTTGGCAGGCAATCAGCCCCAGCATTTT	CASSEELAGNQPQHF
NA	NA	TRBJ2-5	TRBV18	TGTGCCAGCTCACCAATGGACTCCCAAGAGACCCAGTACTTC	CASSPMDSQETQYF
NA	NA	TRBJ2-3	TRBV4-3	TGCGCCAGCAGCCAAGATGAAGCTAGCATAGATACGCAGTATTTT	CASSQDEASIDTQYF
TRBD1	NA	TRBJ1-2	TRBV7-2	TGTGCCAGCAGCTTAGTATTTAGAGGGGGCGGCTATGGCTACACCTTC	CASSLVFRGGGYGYTF
TRBD2	NA	TRBJ2-3	TRBV4-1	TGCGCCAGCAGCCAAGGGGTAGCGGGAGGAAGCACAGATACGCAGTATTTT	CASSQGVAGGSTDTQYF
NA	NA	TRBJ2-7	TRBV16	TGTGCCAGCAGCCAATTTACAGCCACCTACGAGCAGTACTTC	CASSQFTATYEQYF
NA	once	TRBJ2-5	TRBV5-4	TGTGCCAGCAGCGTGACAGGTTCTGAGACCCAGTACTTC	CASSVTGSETQYF
NA	NA	TRBJ1-3	TRBV18	TGTGCCAGCTGGGGCAGCTCTGGAAACACCATATATTTT	CASWGSSGNTIYF
TRBD1	NA	TRBJ2-7	TRBV25-1	TGTGCCAGCAGTGACGACCGGGCAGGGGGCTTCGAGCAGTACTTC	CASSDDRAGGFEQYF
TRBD2	NA	TRBJ2-2	TRBV9	TGTGCCAGCAGCGTCTTAAGCGGGGTCACCGGGGAGCTGTTTTTT	CASSVLSGVTGELFF
TRBD2	NA	TRBJ2-3	TRBV7-9	TGTGCCAGCAGCTTAATTTTAGCGGGAGAGACAGATACGCAGTATTTT	CASSLILAGETDTQYF